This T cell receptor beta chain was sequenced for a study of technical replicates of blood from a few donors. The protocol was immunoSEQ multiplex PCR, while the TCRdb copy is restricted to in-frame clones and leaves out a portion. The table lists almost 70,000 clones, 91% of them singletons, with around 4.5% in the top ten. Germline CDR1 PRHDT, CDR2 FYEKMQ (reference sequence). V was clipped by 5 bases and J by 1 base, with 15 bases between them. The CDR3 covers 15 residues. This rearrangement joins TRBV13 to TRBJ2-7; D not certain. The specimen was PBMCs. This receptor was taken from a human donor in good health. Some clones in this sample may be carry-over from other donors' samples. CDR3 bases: TGTGCCAGCAGCCCCTTGGCGGCCCCATCCTACGAGCAGTACTTC. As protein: CASSPLAAPSYEQYF.